A single sample gave rise to the 14 T cell receptor beta chains below, sequenced in a study of cytomegalovirus exposure and HLA in healthy donors. TCRdb keeps only in-frame clones here, not all; method: immunoSEQ multiplex PCR. The sample lists 100,000 to 150,000 clones; about nine tenths were seen once. Material for sequencing was PBMCs. The receptors derive from a man aged 25 to 45 in good health and CMV-seronegative.

The chain carries TRBV5-5 and TRBJ2-5; D perhaps matches TRBD1 (6 bases). Trimming removed 0 bases at V and 4 bases at J, with 19 bases between. The CDR3 runs to 17 residues. Germline V gene lookup returns CDR1 SGHKS and CDR2 YYEKEE (reference sequence). The CDR3 reads CASSLAAGATKGETQYF. In DNA form, the CDR3 reads TGTGCCAGCAGCTTGGCAGCAGGGGCCACCAAAGGAGAGACCCAGTACTTC.

The CDR3 DNA reads as TGCGCCAGCAGCCAAATGGGCGGGGGAGCACAGGATACGCAGTATTTT. It codes for CASSQMGGGAQDTQYF. V is TRBV4-1 and J is TRBJ2-3, with 7 bases matching TRBD2. V lost 2 bases and J lost 6; bases outside the gene matches: 11. The CDR3 runs to 16 residues. CDR1 MGHRA and CDR2 YSYEKL come from the germline V gene.

The rearrangement links TRBV28 to TRBJ2-7; TRBD1 aligns across 9 bases. CDR1 is MDHEN, CDR2 SYDVKM, per germline. The V segment lost 6 bases and the J segment 2 bases; nucleotides outside the gene matches: 5. The CDR3 loop spans 14 amino acids. CDR3 region: CASRGTGRTYEQYF. The CDR3 region has the DNA TGTGCCAGCAGGGGGACAGGGAGGACCTACGAGCAGTACTTC.

This chain connects TRBV6-5 to TRBJ2-1; unclear D gene. The length of the CDR3 is 11 residues. V was clipped by 2 bases and J by 8 bases, with 4 bases between them. Germline values: CDR1 MNHEY, CDR2 SVGAGI. The CDR3 nucleotides are TGTGCCAGCAGTTACGGCCATGAGCAGTTCTTC. Translating gives CASSYGHEQFF.

The chain recombines TRBV9 with TRBJ2-3, with TRBD1 matching over 10 bases. Germline trimming cut 5 bases from V and 4 bases from J; bases unmatched to any gene: 10. The CDR3 runs 16 residues. Germline V gene sequence: CDR1 SGDLS, CDR2 YYNGEE. CDR3 coding DNA: TGTGCCAGCAGGACCGGGACAGGGGCTCGGGCAGATACGCAGTATTTT. Protein sequence: CASRTGTGARADTQYF.

This chain joins TRBV7-8 and TRBJ2-3, with 7 positions matching TRBD1. The CDR3 has 15 amino acids. After removal of 5 bases from V and 4 bases from J, the junction contained 9 bases not matched to a gene. The germline CDR1 and CDR2 sequences are SGHVS and FQNEAQ. The CDR3 loop is CASSIFRTGADTQYF. CDR3 sequence (DNA): TGTGCCAGCAGCATATTCCGAACAGGGGCAGATACGCAGTATTTT. Using reference TRBV7-8 and TRBJ2-3 for the parts outside the CDR3, the full variable domain is GAGVSQSPRYKVAKRGQDVALRCDPISGHVSLFWYQQALGQGPEFLTYFQNEAQLDKSGLPSDRFFAERPEGSVSTLKIQRTQQEDSAVYLCASSIFRTGADTQYFGPGTRLTVL.

The V gene is TRBV18, the J gene TRBJ1-1; weak D call: TRBD1 (5 bases). Trimming left V 0 bases short and J 4 bases short, with 12 bases between. This CDR3 has 15 residues. Looked up from germline, CDR1 is KGHSH and CDR2 is LQKENI. The CDR3 sequence: CASSPPEGRGTEAFF. CDR3 in DNA: TGTGCCAGCTCACCACCGGAGGGGAGGGGCACTGAAGCTTTCTTT.

Here the CDR3 reads CASSEAIRGGNSPLHF. The CDR3 DNA reads as TGTGCCAGCAGTGAAGCCATTCGTGGGGGGAATTCACCCCTCCACTTT. J is TRBJ1-6 and V is TRBV6-1, with D tentatively TRBD1 (5 bases). The ends were cut back, 0 bases at V and 7 bases at J, with 13 bases in the middle. Looked up from germline, CDR1 is MNHNS and CDR2 is SASEGT. The CDR3 loop spans 16 amino acids.

The V and J genes are TRBV7-6 and TRBJ1-4; D gene unclear. Between the trimmed V and J ends, which lost 4 bases and 0 bases, there was a span of 9 bases. The V gene's germline CDR1 is SGHVS and CDR2 FNYEAQ. The CDR3 loop spans 15 amino acids. CDR3 bases: TGTGCCAGCAGCTCGACAACCGCAACTAATGAAAAACTGTTTTTT. Residues: CASSSTTATNEKLFF.

V gene TRBV14 combines with J gene TRBJ2-5; D may be TRBD1 (5 bases). The CDR3 totals 16 residues. Germline CDR1 reads SGHDN; CDR2 reads FVKESK. The V end lost 4 bases, the J end lost 3 bases, and 18 bases lay between the germline ends. The CDR3 loop reads CASSPYPVAGKETQYF. CDR3 nucleotides: TGTGCCAGCAGCCCTTACCCCGTGGCAGGGAAAGAGACCCAGTACTTC.

The V call is TRBV4-3, the J call TRBJ1-2, with D possibly matching TRBD1 (5 bases). This CDR3 contains 15 residues. Germline CDR1 and CDR2: LGHNA and YSLEER. V lost 4 bases and J 0 bases, leaving 12 bases between the germline ends. For the CDR3, the DNA is TGCGCCAGCAGCCTAGCCAGGGTTCCTAACTATGGCTACACCTTC. This sequence encodes CASSLARVPNYGYTF.

This clone has a single count. V gene TRBV18 combines with J gene TRBJ2-7; TRBD1 agrees at 8 bases. J was trimmed by 9 bases and V by 2 bases; bases with no gene match: 12. This CDR3 spans 15 amino acids. Germline values: CDR1 KGHSH, CDR2 LQKENI. CDR3 in amino acids: CASSPSGTGTPRQYF. In nucleotides, the CDR3 is TGTGCCAGCTCACCATCCGGGACAGGCACCCCACGGCAGTACTTC.

This clone came up once. Written as DNA, the CDR3 is TGCGCCAGCAGCTTGTTCGGGGAGGTGAATGAAAAACTGTTTTTT. Its protein is CASSLFGEVNEKLFF. The chain recombines TRBV5-1 with TRBJ1-4, with no clear D. Germline V gene lookup returns CDR1 SGHRS and CDR2 YFSETQ. The CDR3 has 15 amino acids. V lost 1 base to trimming and J lost 5 bases, with 12 bases between them.

The rearrangement joins TRBV6-5 to TRBJ1-5, with unresolved D. CDR3 length: 16 residues. Germline lookup yields CDR1 MNHEY and CDR2 SVGAGI. Trimming pared 1 base from V and 3 bases from J, leaving 13 bases between. The CDR3 DNA reads TGTGCCAGCAGTTACTTTGGGTCAGGCCCCAATCAGCCCCAGCATTTT. Translated, it gives CASSYFGSGPNQPQHF.